This TCR beta chain originates from a study of cytomegalovirus exposure and HLA in healthy donors. Study-wide results and limits: A previous analysis found most TCR beta V segments productive roughly 87% or roughly 30% of the time.

The sample holds a few counts of this clone. Its antigen remains unknown. The PCR contained 60 Vbeta and 13 Jbeta primers. Produced via immunoSEQ multiplex PCR; TCRdb's table is partial and in-frame only. The table records about 150,000 clones, around 60% of them present only once. There are 16 residues in the CDR3. Deletions cut 4 bases from V and 7 bases from J, with 17 bases between. Per germline, CDR1 SEHNR and CDR2 FQNEAQ (reference sequence). The sequence was obtained from a woman aged 55-70 years in good health and CMV-seropositive. The chain carries TRBV7-9 and TRBJ1-6; maybe TRBD1 (5 bases). Sequencing was done on a sample of PBMCs. The DNA of the CDR3 is TGTGCCAGCAGCTCCCTTCTAGACAGTCGGAATTCACCCCTCCACTTT. Translation gives CASSSLLDSRNSPLHF.